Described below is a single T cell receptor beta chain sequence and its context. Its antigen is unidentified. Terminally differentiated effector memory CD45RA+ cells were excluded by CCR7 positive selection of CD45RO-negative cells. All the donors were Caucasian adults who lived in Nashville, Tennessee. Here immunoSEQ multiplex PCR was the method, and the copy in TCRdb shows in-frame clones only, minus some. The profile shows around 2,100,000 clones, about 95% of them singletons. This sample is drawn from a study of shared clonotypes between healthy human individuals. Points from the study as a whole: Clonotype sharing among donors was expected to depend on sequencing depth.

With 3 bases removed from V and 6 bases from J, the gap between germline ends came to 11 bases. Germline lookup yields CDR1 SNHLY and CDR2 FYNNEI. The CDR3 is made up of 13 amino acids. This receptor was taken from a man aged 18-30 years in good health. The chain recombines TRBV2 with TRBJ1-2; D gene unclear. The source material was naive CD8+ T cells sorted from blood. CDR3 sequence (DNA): TGTGCCAGCAGTGATGGAGGATTGGATGGCTACACCTTC. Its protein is CASSDGGLDGYTF.